This T cell receptor beta chain originates from a study of blood T cell repertoires in COVID-19. Overall study context: Sources were T cells, B-cell-depleted T cells, or PBMCs; the material itself was cDNA or gDNA.

CDR1 is SGHDT, CDR2 YYEEEE, per germline. CDR3 size: 15 residues. The V gene lost 0 bases and the J gene lost 8 bases, with 12 bases spanning the gap. Original processing notes: Estimation of nucleated cell counts was performed using reference gene primer amplification. Sequenced by immunoSEQ multiplex PCR; TCRdb stores in-frame clones only, minus some. Clonal size and the V and J genes are those of that table, whereas D and trimming came from the DNA. This table holds 45,000 to 65,000 clones, approximately 86% found once. The chain uses TRBV5-6 and TRBJ1-6, with D possibly matching TRBD1 (6 bases). This TCR was sampled from a man aged 35 to 55 with acute or convalescent COVID-19. The sequenced sample consisted of peripheral blood. The CDR3 DNA is TGTGCCAGCAGCTTGGCCAGGGGAGGGCATTCACCCCTCCACTTT. It codes for CASSLARGGHSPLHF. The full variable domain, rest sourced from reference TRBV5-6 and TRBJ1-6, is DAGVTQSPTHLIKTRGQQVTLRCSPKSGHDTVSWYQQALGQGPQFIFQYYEEEERQRGNFPDRFSGHQFPNYSSELNVNALLLGDSALYLCASSLARGGHSPLHFGNGTRLTVT.